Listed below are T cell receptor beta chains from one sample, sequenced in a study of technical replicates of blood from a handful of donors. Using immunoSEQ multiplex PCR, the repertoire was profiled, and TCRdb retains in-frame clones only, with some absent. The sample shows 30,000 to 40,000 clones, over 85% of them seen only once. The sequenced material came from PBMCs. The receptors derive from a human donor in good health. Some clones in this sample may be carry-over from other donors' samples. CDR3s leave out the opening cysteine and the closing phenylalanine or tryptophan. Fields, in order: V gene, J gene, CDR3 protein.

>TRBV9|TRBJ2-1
ASSAGLAGGPSYNEQF
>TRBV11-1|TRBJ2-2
ASSNREGTGELF
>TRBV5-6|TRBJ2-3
ASSLDPGNPDTQY
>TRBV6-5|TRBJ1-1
ASTRGGDTEAF
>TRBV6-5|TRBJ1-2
ASSYPIGGLGYT
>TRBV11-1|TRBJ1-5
ASSFGANQPQH
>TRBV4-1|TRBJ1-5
ASSQDRGLGNQPQH
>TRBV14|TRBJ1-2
ASSPGQFYGYT
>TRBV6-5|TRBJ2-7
ASSHTGTSGYEQY
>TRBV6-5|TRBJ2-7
ASSSSAYEQY
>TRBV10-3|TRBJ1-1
AISATGGPTEAF
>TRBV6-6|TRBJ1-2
ATPQGGGLGYGYT
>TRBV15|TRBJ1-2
ATSVRQGNHGYT
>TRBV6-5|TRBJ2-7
ASSYGQGAYEQY
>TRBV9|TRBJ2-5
ASSVTRTGGLETQY
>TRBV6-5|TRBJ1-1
ASSRTGLRTEAF
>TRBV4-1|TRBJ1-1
ASSQRREGLNTEAF
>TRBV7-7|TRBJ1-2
ASSPTIPTWFNCYGYT